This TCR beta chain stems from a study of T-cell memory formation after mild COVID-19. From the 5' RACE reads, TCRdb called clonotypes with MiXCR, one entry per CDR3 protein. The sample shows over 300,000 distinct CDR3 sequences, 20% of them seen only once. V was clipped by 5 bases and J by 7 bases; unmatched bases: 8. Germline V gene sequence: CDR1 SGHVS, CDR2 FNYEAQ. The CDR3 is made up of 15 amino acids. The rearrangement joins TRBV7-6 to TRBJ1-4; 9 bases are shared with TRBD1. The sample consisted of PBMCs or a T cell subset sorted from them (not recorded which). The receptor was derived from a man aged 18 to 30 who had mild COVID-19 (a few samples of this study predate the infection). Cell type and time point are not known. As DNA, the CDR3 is TGTGCCAGCAGCACCGGGACAGGGTTAGGTGAAAAACTGTTTTTT. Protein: CASSTGTGLGEKLFF. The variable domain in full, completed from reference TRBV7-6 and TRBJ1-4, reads GAGVSQSPRYKVTKRGQDVALRCDPISGHVSLYWYRQALGQGPEFLTYFNYEAQQDKSGLPNDRFSAERPEGSISTLTIQRTEQRDSAMYRCASSTGTGLGEKLFFGSGTQLSVL.